The 23 T cell receptor beta chains below come from one sample, sequenced in a study of T cell changes during pregnancy in multiple sclerosis. The method was immunoSEQ multiplex PCR; TCRdb's version includes in-frame clones alone and lacks a portion of them. In the table there are around 81,000 clones, roughly 92% of which are singletons. The input for sequencing was peripheral blood, taken after pregnancy. These receptors all come from a female donor in good health, enrolled as a control in a pregnancy study.

The chain links TRBV6-5 to TRBJ1-2, with TRBD1 matching 7 bases. CDR1 and CDR2 from the germline V gene are MNHEY and SVGAGI. The J segment lost 8 bases and the V segment lost 6 bases, leaving 6 bases of the junction unmatched. This CDR3 has 12 residues. CDR3 sequence (DNA): TGTGCCAGCAGCCCGAACAGGGGAGGCTACACCTTC. Translated, it gives CASSPNRGGYTF.

This sequence joins TRBV5-1 and TRBJ2-1; 7 bases match TRBD1. V gave up 3 bases and J gave up 9 bases; unmatched junction bases: 9. The CDR3 runs to 14 residues. Germline V gene lookup returns CDR1 SGHRS and CDR2 YFSETQ. The CDR3 loop is CASSSGQIYGEQFF. The CDR3 DNA is TGCGCCAGCAGCTCGGGACAGATTTACGGTGAGCAGTTCTTC.

Here the CDR3 reads CASTPSGAVNTGELFF. The DNA for the CDR3 is TGCGCCAGCACCCCTTCAGGAGCGGTAAACACCGGGGAGCTGTTTTTT. J is TRBJ2-2 and V is TRBV5-1; D possibly corresponds to TRBD2 (5 bases). V was clipped by 6 bases and J by 2 bases, with 17 bases between them. The CDR3 length is 16 residues. The germline CDR1 and CDR2 sequences are SGHRS and YFSETQ.

The chain combines TRBV6-5 with TRBJ2-3, with D hard to call. Per germline, CDR1 MNHEY and CDR2 SVGAGI. The CDR3 has 14 residues. V was trimmed by 0 bases and J by 8 bases, leaving 12 bases between them. The CDR3 nucleotides read TGTGCCAGCAGTTACTCGTCGAGTACTGGTACGCAGTATTTT. Translating it yields CASSYSSSTGTQYF.

The chain joins TRBV27 to TRBJ2-2, with 7 positions matching TRBD1. V lost 6 bases, J lost 3 bases, and 7 bases stayed unmatched. Germline assignment: CDR1 MNHEY and CDR2 SMNVEV (reference sequence). This CDR3 contains 15 residues. CDR3 in amino acids: CASRGPGGDTGELFF. DNA for the CDR3: TGTGCCAGCAGGGGGCCAGGGGGTGACACCGGGGAGCTGTTTTTT.

The chain has TRBV21-1 and TRBJ2-1; TRBD1 was called by the table and not checked on the DNA. TRBV21-1 is an annotated pseudogene. The CDR3 spans 11 residues. CDR3: CASSRGLEQFF. CDR3 bases: TGTGCCAGCAGCAGGGGGCTGGAGCAGTTCTTC.

The chain joins TRBV28 to TRBJ2-7; possible D gene TRBD1, 5 bases. In germline, CDR1 is MDHEN, CDR2 SYDVKM. This CDR3 contains 17 residues. The V gene lost 5 bases and the J gene lost 0 bases, with 20 bases spanning the gap. The CDR3 bases are TGTGCCAGCAGTCTCGACGGGCAGGGTCTTAGCTCCTACGAGCAGTACTTC. Residues: CASSLDGQGLSSYEQYF.

The chain recombines TRBV5-1 with TRBJ1-1; D not resolved. Germline V gene sequence: CDR1 SGHRS, CDR2 YFSETQ. V dropped 0 bases and J dropped 0 bases, with 9 bases sitting between them. This CDR3 has 15 residues. CDR3 sequence: CASSLAPDMNTEAFF. The CDR3 DNA is TGCGCCAGCAGCTTGGCCCCAGACATGAACACTGAAGCTTTCTTT.

This clone was found once. Here the CDR3 reads CAWRIYRVAGPRRDYEQYF. Here the CDR3 DNA reads TGTGCCTGGCGGATATATCGGGTAGCGGGTCCCCGGCGGGACTACGAGCAGTACTTC. The chain couples TRBV30 to TRBJ2-7; 7 bases are shared with TRBD2. The V segment lost 5 bases and the J segment 3 bases; nucleotides outside the gene matches: 25. CDR3 length: 19 amino acids. CDR1 GTSNPN and CDR2 SVGIG come from the germline V gene (reference sequence).

V usage is TRBV5-4 and J usage is TRBJ2-7; D is possibly TRBD1 (5 bases). CDR3 length: 13 residues. V lost 7 bases to trimming and J lost 1 base, with 12 bases between them. Germline V gene sequence: CDR1 SGHNT, CDR2 YYREEE (reference sequence). The CDR3, as DNA: TGTGCCAGCCATGACCAGGGTTCCTACGAGCAGTACTTC. Protein: CASHDQGSYEQYF.

The CDR3 DNA reads as TGTGCCAGCAGTTACAAGGGGGCCGCTTTCTTT. It yields the protein CASSYKGAAFF. The rearrangement links TRBV6-5 to TRBJ1-1; 7 bases fit TRBD1. The ends lost 2 bases at V and 11 bases at J; junction bases unmatched: 2. CDR1 is MNHEY and CDR2 is SVGAGI in the germline V gene. The length of the CDR3 is 11 residues.

This chain joins TRBV18 and TRBJ1-2; the D gene is possibly TRBD1 (5 bases). CDR3 length: 13 amino acids. Germline-derived CDR1 and CDR2 are KGHSH and LQKENI. Trimming took off 3 bases at V and 5 bases at J, with 10 bases between the two ends. The DNA for the CDR3 is TGTGCCAGCTCACCCCCTCAGGGATATGGCTACACCTTC. Its translation: CASSPPQGYGYTF. Complete variable domain (other parts from reference TRBV18 and TRBJ1-2): NAGVMQNPRHLVRRRGQEARLRCSPMKGHSHVYWYRQLPEEGLKFMVYLQKENIIDESGMPKERFSAEFPKEGPSILRIQQVVRGDSAAYFCASSPPQGYGYTFGSGTRLTVV.

The rearrangement links TRBV7-8 to TRBJ1-5, with D tentatively TRBD1 (6 bases). Deletions cut 2 bases from V and 2 bases from J, with 16 bases between. This CDR3 is 17 amino acids long. Germline assignment: CDR1 SGHVS and CDR2 FQNEAQ. CDR3 residues: CASSLSLTGGRNQPQHF. The CDR3 DNA sequence: TGTGCCAGCAGCTTATCTCTGACAGGCGGACGCAATCAGCCCCAGCATTTT.

CDR3 nucleotides: TGTGCCAGCAAGCTGGGGGGTACCTACAATGAGCAGTTCTTC. Residues: CASKLGGTYNEQFF. This sequence joins TRBV2 and TRBJ2-1; D may be TRBD2 (6 bases). Per the germline V gene, CDR1 is SNHLY and CDR2 is FYNNEI. The CDR3 runs 14 residues. V was trimmed by 7 bases and J by 2 bases, leaving 12 bases between them. Supplemented by reference TRBV2 and TRBJ2-1, the full variable domain reads EPEVTQTPSHQVTQMGQEVILRCVPISNHLYFYWYRQILGQKVEFLVSFYNNEISEKSEIFDDQFSVERPDGSNFTLKIRSTKLEDSAMYFCASKLGGTYNEQFFGPGTRLTVL.

V is TRBV15 and J is TRBJ2-7, with D tentatively TRBD1 (8 bases). Germline V gene data show CDR1 as LNHNV and CDR2 as YYDKDF (reference sequence). Trimming left V 4 bases short and J 4 bases short, with 17 bases between. This CDR3 has 15 amino acids. DNA of the CDR3: TGTGCCACCAGCACAAATACAGGGGGGGAGTACGAGCAGTACTTC. Translated: CATSTNTGGEYEQYF.

This clone appeared a single time. The chain is built from TRBV13 and TRBJ1-3; TRBD1 might be the D (5 bases). This CDR3 has 18 amino acids. V was pared by 4 bases and J by 0 bases, with 19 bases between. Germline V gene lookup returns CDR1 PRHDT and CDR2 FYEKMQ (reference sequence). CDR3 coding DNA: TGTGCCAGCAGCTCCCAAATTCGGGGGGGGGACTCTGGAAACACCATATATTTT. Its translation: CASSSQIRGGDSGNTIYF. Using reference TRBV13 and TRBJ1-3 for the parts outside the CDR3, the full variable domain is AAGVIQSPRHLIKEKRETATLKCYPIPRHDTVYWYQQGPGQDPQFLISFYEKMQSDKGSIPDRFSAQQFSDYHSELNMSSLELGDSALYFCASSSQIRGGDSGNTIYFGEGSWLTVV.

The chain uses TRBV4-2 and TRBJ1-4; D gene uncertain. Germline CDR1 is LGHNA and CDR2 is YNFKEQ. CDR3 length equals 17 residues. Trimming cost V 0 bases and J 1 base, with 12 bases left between them. The CDR3 bases are TGTGCCAGCAGCCAAGAGTCCGTGGCGGTAACTAATGAAAAACTGTTTTTT. Its translation: CASSQESVAVTNEKLFF.

The rearrangement links TRBV4-1 to TRBJ2-1; D remains unclear. The CDR3 sequence is 11 residues long. V lost 4 bases and J lost 7, with 5 bases in between. CDR1 and CDR2 (germline): MGHRA, YSYEKL. DNA for the CDR3: TGCGCCAGCAGCCTAAATAATGAGCAGTTCTTC. Translation gives CASSLNNEQFF.

The chain employs TRBV28 and TRBJ2-7; TRBD2 might be the D (7 bases). V was cut by 7 bases and J by 2 bases, with 24 bases left in between. This CDR3 is 17 amino acids long. Germline V gene data show CDR1 as MDHEN and CDR2 as SYDVKM. The CDR3 is CASISGGAGALPYEQYF. The CDR3 DNA sequence: TGTGCCAGCATCTCGGGTGGTGCGGGGGCGCTCCCCTACGAGCAGTACTTC.

The CDR3 DNA reads TGCGCCAGCAGCTCGGCCGGGGATCTAAATACGCAGTATTTT. Translation: CASSSAGDLNTQYF. This chain links TRBV5-1 with TRBJ2-3; D might be TRBD2 (5 bases). Germline V gene data show CDR1 as SGHRS and CDR2 as YFSETQ. The CDR3 is made up of 14 amino acids. V dropped 3 bases and J dropped 7 bases, with 15 bases sitting between them.

The chain combines TRBV6-6 with TRBJ2-7, with D possibly matching TRBD2 (5 bases). V lost 5 bases to trimming and J lost 0 bases, with 11 bases between them. CDR1 is MNHNY and CDR2 is SVGAGI in the germline V gene (reference sequence). CDR3 length equals 14 residues. The CDR3: CASSLPGYSYEQYF. The CDR3 DNA is TGTGCCAGCAGTCTCCCGGGATACTCCTACGAGCAGTACTTC.

This chain uses TRBV15 with TRBJ2-7, with D possibly being TRBD2 (5 bases). With 0 bases removed from V and 5 bases from J, the gap between germline ends came to 14 bases. The CDR3 has 15 residues. Germline-derived CDR1 and CDR2 are LNHNV and YYDKDF (reference sequence). The CDR3, as DNA: TGTGCCACCAGCAGAGATCGGGGTTTGGGCAACGAGCAGTACTTC. The encoded protein is CATSRDRGLGNEQYF. The full variable domain, completed using reference TRBV15 and TRBJ2-7, is DAMVIQNPRYQVTQFGKPVTLSCSQTLNHNVMYWYQQKSSQAPKLLFHYYDKDFNNEADTPDNFQSRRPNTSFCFLDIRSPGLGDTAMYLCATSRDRGLGNEQYFGPGTRLTVT.

The chain is built from TRBV6-6 and TRBJ1-4; tentatively, D is TRBD1 (6 bases). There are 16 residues in the CDR3. The V gene's germline CDR1 is MNHNY and CDR2 SVGAGI (reference sequence). V dropped 6 bases and J dropped 4 bases, with 18 bases sitting between them. CDR3 nucleotide sequence: TGTGCCAGCAGCCAGCATATGGGGGCCGATAATGAAAAACTGTTTTTT. Amino acid sequence: CASSQHMGADNEKLFF.